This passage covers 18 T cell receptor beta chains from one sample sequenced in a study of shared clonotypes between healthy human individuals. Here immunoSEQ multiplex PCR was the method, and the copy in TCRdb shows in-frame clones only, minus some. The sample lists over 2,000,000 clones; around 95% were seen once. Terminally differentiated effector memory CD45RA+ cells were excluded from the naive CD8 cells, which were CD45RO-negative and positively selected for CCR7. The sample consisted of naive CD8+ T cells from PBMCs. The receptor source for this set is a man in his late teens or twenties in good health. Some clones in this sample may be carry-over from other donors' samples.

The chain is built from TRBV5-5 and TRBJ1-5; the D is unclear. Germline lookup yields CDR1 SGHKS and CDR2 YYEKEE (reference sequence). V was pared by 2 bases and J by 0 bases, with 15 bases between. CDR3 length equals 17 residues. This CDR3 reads CASSLNIPSYSNQPQHF. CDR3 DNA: TGTGCCAGCAGCTTAAACATCCCTTCTTATAGCAATCAGCCCCAGCATTTT.

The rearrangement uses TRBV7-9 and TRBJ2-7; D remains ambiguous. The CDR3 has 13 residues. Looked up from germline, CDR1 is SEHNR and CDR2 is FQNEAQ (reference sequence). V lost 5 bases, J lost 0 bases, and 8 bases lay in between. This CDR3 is CASSGRTSYEQYF. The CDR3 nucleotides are TGTGCCAGCAGCGGTCGGACCTCCTACGAGCAGTACTTC. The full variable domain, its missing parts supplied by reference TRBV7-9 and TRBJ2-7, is DTGVSQNPRHKITKRGQNVTFRCDPISEHNRLYWYRQTLGQGPEFLTYFQNEAQLEKSRLLSDRFSAERPKGSFSTLEIQRTEQGDSAMYLCASSGRTSYEQYFGPGTRLTVT.

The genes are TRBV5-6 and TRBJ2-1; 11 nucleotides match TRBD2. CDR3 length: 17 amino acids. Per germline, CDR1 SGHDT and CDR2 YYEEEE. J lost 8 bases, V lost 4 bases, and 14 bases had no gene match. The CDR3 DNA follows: TGTGCCAGCAGCGCGAGGGCAACTAGCGGGAGATTAGATGAGCAGTTCTTC. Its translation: CASSARATSGRLDEQFF.

This CDR3 reads CASKLTGRTDTQYF. CDR3 nucleotides: TGTGCCAGCAAATTGACAGGGAGGACAGATACGCAGTATTTT. The chain recombines TRBV6-1 with TRBJ2-3; a weak D match, TRBD1 (7 bases). The ends were cut back, 7 bases at V and 3 bases at J, with 14 bases in the middle. The CDR3 totals 14 residues. Germline CDR1 MNHNS, CDR2 SASEGT.

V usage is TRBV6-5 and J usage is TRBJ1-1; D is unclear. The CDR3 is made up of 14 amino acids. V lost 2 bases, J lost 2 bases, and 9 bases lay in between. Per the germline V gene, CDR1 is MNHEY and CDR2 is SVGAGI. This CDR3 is CASSYVRGNTEAFF. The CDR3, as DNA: TGTGCCAGCAGTTACGTGCGGGGAAACACTGAAGCTTTCTTT.

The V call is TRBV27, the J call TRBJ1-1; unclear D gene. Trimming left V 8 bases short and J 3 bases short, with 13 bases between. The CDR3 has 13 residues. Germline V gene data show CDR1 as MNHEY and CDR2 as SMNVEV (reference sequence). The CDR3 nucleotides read TGTGCCAGCTCCGGGGTTCCGCACACTGAAGCTTTCTTT. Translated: CASSGVPHTEAFF.

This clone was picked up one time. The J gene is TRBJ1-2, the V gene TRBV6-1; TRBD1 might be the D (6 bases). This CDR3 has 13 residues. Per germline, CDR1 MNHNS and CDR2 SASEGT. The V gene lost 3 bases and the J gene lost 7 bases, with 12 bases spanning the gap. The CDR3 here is CASSDRGVFGYTF. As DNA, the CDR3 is TGTGCCAGCAGTGACAGGGGAGTTTTTGGCTACACCTTC.

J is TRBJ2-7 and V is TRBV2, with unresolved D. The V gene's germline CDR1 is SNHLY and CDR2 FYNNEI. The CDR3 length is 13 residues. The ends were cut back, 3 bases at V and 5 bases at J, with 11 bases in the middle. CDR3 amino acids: CASSDVLLDEQYF. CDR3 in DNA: TGTGCCAGCAGTGACGTCCTACTCGACGAGCAGTACTTC.

CDR3 in DNA: TGCGCCAGCAGGTTGACAGGGATCGATGGCTACACCTTC. Protein: CASRLTGIDGYTF. The J gene is TRBJ1-2, the V gene TRBV5-1; TRBD1 agrees at 7 bases. V dropped 5 bases and J dropped 6; count of bases not matched to a gene: 7. This CDR3 region has 13 residues. Germline V gene sequence: CDR1 SGHRS, CDR2 YFSETQ.

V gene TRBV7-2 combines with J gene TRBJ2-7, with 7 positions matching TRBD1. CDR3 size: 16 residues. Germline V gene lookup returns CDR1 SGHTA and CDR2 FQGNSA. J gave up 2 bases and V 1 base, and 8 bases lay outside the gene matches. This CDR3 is CASSLVRQGETYEQYF. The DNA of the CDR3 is TGTGCCAGCAGCTTAGTGAGGCAGGGGGAAACCTACGAGCAGTACTTC.

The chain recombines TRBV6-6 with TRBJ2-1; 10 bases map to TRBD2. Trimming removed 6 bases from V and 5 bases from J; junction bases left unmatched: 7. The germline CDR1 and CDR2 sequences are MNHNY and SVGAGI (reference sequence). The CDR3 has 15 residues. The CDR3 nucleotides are TGTGCCAGCAGCCTAGCGGGGGTCGCGAACAATGAGCAGTTCTTC. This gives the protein CASSLAGVANNEQFF.

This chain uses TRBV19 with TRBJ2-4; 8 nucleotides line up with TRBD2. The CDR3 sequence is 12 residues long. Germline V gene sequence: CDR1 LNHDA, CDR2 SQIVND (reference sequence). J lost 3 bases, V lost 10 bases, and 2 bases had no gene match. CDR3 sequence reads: CATAGGKNIQYF. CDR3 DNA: TGTGCCACCGCGGGGGGCAAAAACATTCAGTACTTC.

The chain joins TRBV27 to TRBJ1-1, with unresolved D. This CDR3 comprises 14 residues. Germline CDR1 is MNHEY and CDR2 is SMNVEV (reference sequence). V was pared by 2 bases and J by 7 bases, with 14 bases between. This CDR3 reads CASSLQLRSSEAFF. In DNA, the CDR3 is TGTGCCAGCAGTTTACAGCTCAGATCCAGTGAAGCTTTCTTT.

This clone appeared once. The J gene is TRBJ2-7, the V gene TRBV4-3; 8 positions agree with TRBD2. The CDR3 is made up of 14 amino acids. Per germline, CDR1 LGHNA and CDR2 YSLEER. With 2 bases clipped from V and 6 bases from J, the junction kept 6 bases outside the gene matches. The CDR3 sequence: CASSQYSGISEQYF. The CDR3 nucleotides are TGCGCCAGCAGCCAATATAGCGGGATTAGCGAGCAGTACTTC.

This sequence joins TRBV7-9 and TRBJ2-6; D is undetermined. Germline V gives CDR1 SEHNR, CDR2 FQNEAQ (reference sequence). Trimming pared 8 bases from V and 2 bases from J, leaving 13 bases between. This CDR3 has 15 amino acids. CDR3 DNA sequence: TGTGCCAGCGACTCTATCGAGGCTGGGGCCAACGTCCTGACTTTC. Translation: CASDSIEAGANVLTF.

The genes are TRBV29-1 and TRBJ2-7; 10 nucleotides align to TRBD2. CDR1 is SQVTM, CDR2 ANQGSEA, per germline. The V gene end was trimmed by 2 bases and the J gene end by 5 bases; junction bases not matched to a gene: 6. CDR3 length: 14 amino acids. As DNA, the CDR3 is TGCAGCGTTGAATCTTTAGCGGGAGGAAACGAGCAGTACTTC. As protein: CSVESLAGGNEQYF.

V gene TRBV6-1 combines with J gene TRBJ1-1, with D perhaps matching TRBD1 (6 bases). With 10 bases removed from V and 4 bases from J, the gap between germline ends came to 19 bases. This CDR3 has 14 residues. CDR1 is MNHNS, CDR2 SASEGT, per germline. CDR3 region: CATWGGQSGTEAFF. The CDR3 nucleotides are TGTGCCACATGGGGGGGGCAATCTGGCACTGAAGCTTTCTTT.

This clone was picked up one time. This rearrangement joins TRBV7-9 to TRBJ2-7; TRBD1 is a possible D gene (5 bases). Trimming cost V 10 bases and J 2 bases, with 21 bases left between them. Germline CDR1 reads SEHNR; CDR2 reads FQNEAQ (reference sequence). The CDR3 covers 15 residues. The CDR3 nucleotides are TGTGCCACCAGTCGGTCGACAGCACTCACCTACGAGCAGTACTTC. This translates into CATSRSTALTYEQYF.